This TCR beta chain stems from a study of regulatory T cells in long-lasting Graves disease (dated by TCRdb to the early 2020s). About the study as a whole: Patients with newly diagnosed Graves' disease had been on antithyroid drugs for under 3 months. Persistent Graves' disease patients were compared with newly diagnosed Graves' disease patients by peripheral blood TCR sequencing and RNA sequencing. A total of some 33 samples were covered by TCR sequencing, comprising some 13 persistent and roughly 20 newly diagnosed Graves' disease patients. The study was conducted in China and was registered as a clinical trial. Paper-wide results and their limitations: A larger number of public clonotypes was shared among persistent patients (fewer than 3,000) than among newly diagnosed patients (roughly 930). Preferential use of TRBV28, TRBJ1-2 and TRBJ2-5 was observed in persistent disease, whereas TRBV20-1 and TRBJ2-1 were favored in newly diagnosed disease. The authors noted that the small sample size was a limitation that may lower accuracy. Lower TCR Shannon entropy and fewer highly expanded clones were observed in persistent Graves' disease patients than in newly diagnosed patients, which suggested clonal expansion. Peripheral blood alone was examined, since thyroid tissue, which constituted the primary lesion, could not be accessed. Only the TCR beta chain was sequenced and analyzed.

The library was obtained by multiplex PCR. Sequencing was carried out with an Illumina HiSeq 4000. TCR beta libraries were built with iRepertoire HTBI primers and Arm-PCR amplification of CDR3 regions. Gel purification was performed on PCR products prior to sequencing. The paper's data handling went like this. A total of roughly 65 TRBV and under 15 TRBJ segments were identified across samples and were used for gene usage analysis of CDR3 amino acid clonotypes. COPE and FqMerger were used to merge the filtered high-quality paired reads into contigs. BLAST was used to align contigs to IMGT TRBV, TRBD and TRBJ reference genes, and CDR3 was defined according to IMGT. Highly expanded clones were defined as clonotypes with a frequency above 0.1%. Shannon entropy was used to measure repertoire diversity, and the Gini coefficient was used to measure V-J evenness. A clonotype found in more than one individual was treated as public. The public reads were quality trimmed at Q25 with fastp and then assembled into clones with MiXCR by TCRdb, keeping productive beta chains. Each entry merges the rows of one CDR3 protein and shows their most common DNA and genes. The V and J calls shown here were made by TCRdb, not taken from the authors' results. The sample table lists over 300,000 distinct CDR3 sequences, around 16% of them with a count of one. The ten largest clonotypes hold around a fifth of the sample.

Sample time point, as interpreted from the label and publication: newly diagnosed GD, antithyroid drugs for less than 3 months. RNA was extracted from PBMCs in TRIzol for both TCR sequencing and RNA sequencing. Graves' disease was diagnosed according to American Thyroid Association guidelines. Patients for the study were recruited at an endocrinology department in Xi'an, China. Each patient gave roughly 8.4 milliliters of peripheral blood, collected in an EDTA anticoagulant tube. Ficoll Paque Plus density gradient separation was used to isolate PBMCs, and no further T cell sorting was done. An Agilent 2100 Bioanalyzer and agarose gel were used to check RNA quality, while a NanoDrop 2000 measured RNA concentration. From the germline V gene, CDR1 is KGHSH and CDR2 is LQKENI. Its CDR3 holds 15 amino acids, cysteine through phenylalanine. The sequence is cut down to CDR3 DNA, 45 bases in frame from base 1. V is pruned by 5 bases and J by 0 bases, leaving 6 bases of the junction without a gene match.

This clonotype has more than one count but fewer than ten. Its antigen target is currently unknown. Base qualities are not provided; no much larger clone lies one nucleotide away. The chain uses TRBV18 and TRBJ1-1, with 7 bases in between that match TRBD1. The receptor's source is a female donor with Graves disease. The source was peripheral blood mononuclear cells (PBMCs), collected at new diagnosis, from a patient treated with antithyroid drugs. This receptor has the CDR3 CASSSQGQMNTEAFF. The nucleotides read TGTGCCAGCTCATCCCAGGGACAGATGAACACTGAAGCTTTCTTT.